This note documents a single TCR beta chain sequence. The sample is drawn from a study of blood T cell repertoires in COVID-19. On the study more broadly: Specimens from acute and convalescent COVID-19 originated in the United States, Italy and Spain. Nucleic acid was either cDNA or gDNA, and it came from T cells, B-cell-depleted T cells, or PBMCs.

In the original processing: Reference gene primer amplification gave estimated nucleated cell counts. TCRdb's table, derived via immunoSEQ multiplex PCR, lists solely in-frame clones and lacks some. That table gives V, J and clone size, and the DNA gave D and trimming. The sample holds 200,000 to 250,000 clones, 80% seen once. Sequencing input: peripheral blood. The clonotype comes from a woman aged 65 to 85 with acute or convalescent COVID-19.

Here the CDR3 DNA reads TGTGCCAGCAGCCACGTTCTTTGGACTAGCGGGAAAAACTCCTACGAGCAGTACTTC. Translation: CASSHVLWTSGKNSYEQYF. The chain has TRBV28 and TRBJ2-7; 12 bases are shared with TRBD2. The CDR3 spans 19 residues. Germline V lookup: CDR1 MDHEN, CDR2 SYDVKM. The ends lost 6 bases at V and 0 bases at J; junction bases unmatched: 15.